These 30 T cell receptor beta chains came from one sample sequenced in a study of identical twins. TCRdb passed the 5' RACE reads through MiXCR, listing each CDR3 protein once. Of approximately 600,000 distinct CDR3 sequences listed, 7.5% to 10% are singletons. The sample also formed part of further work on yellow fever vaccine responses in identical twins.

Sample: PBMCs. The receptors stem from a woman between 18 and 30 years old in good health.

The chain combines TRBV7-9 with TRBJ1-1; possible D gene TRBD1, 5 bases. CDR3 length: 16 amino acids. V was cut by 5 bases and J by 4 bases, with 20 bases left in between. Germline assignment: CDR1 SEHNR and CDR2 FQNEAQ (reference sequence). This CDR3 is CASSQLLGLGVTEAFF. The DNA for the CDR3 is TGTGCCAGCAGCCAATTACTGGGCCTGGGGGTCACTGAAGCTTTCTTT.

This sequence joins TRBV15 and TRBJ1-1; D unclear. The CDR3 is 14 residues long. Germline V CDR1 and CDR2: LNHNV, YYDKDF (reference sequence). Trimming removed 1 base from V and 1 base from J, with 7 bases in between. The CDR3 loop reads CATSRAGANTEAFF. CDR3 sequence (DNA): TGTGCCACCAGCAGAGCGGGAGCGAACACTGAAGCTTTCTTT.

The sample holds a few counts of this clonotype. The V gene is TRBV2, the J gene TRBJ1-2; D ambiguous. The CDR3 is 12 amino acids. The V end lost 4 bases, the J end lost 3 bases, and 6 bases lay between the germline ends. Germline V CDR1 and CDR2: SNHLY, FYNNEI. The CDR3 here is CASSVLDYGYTF. In DNA form, the CDR3 reads TGTGCCAGCAGTGTGTTGGACTATGGCTACACCTTC.

The rearrangement joins TRBV29-1 to TRBJ2-2, with D possibly being TRBD2 (6 bases). The CDR3 is 11 amino acids. CDR1 and CDR2 (germline): SQVTM, ANQGSEA. Deletions cut 4 bases from V and 6 bases from J, with 6 bases between. CDR3 in DNA: TGCAGCGTTGCGGGGGCCGGGGAGCTGTTTTTT. Amino acid sequence: CSVAGAGELFF.

The sample holds many counts of this clonotype. The rearrangement links TRBV5-1 to TRBJ2-7, with 7 bases lining up with TRBD2. Germline V gene sequence: CDR1 SGHRS, CDR2 YFSETQ. V lost 0 bases and J lost 1; bases outside the gene matches: 7. The CDR3 totals 16 residues. CDR3 loop: CASSLEPAGISYEQYF. CDR3 bases: TGCGCCAGCAGCTTGGAGCCAGCGGGGATTTCCTACGAGCAGTACTTC.

This chain connects TRBV27 to TRBJ1-2; unclear D gene. The CDR3 spans 14 residues. CDR1 and CDR2 from the germline V gene are MNHEY and SMNVEV (reference sequence). The V and J ends lost 2 bases and 4 bases respectively, with 11 bases between them. The CDR3 reads CASSLLGSAYGYTF. In DNA, the CDR3 is TGTGCCAGCAGTTTACTGGGTTCCGCCTATGGCTACACCTTC.

Many counts were recorded for this clonotype. The chain uses TRBV20-1 and TRBJ2-1, with 7 bases identical to TRBD1. This CDR3 contains 13 residues. Germline-derived CDR1 and CDR2 are DFQATT and SNEGSKA (reference sequence). The CDR3 reads CSARQGGYNEQFF. Here the CDR3 DNA reads TGCAGCGCCAGACAGGGCGGGTACAATGAGCAGTTCTTC.

This clonotype was counted ten times or more. The chain joins TRBV9 to TRBJ2-3, with D possibly called TRBD1 or TRBD2 (5 bases each). This CDR3 is 16 amino acids long. The V end was cut by 0 bases, the J end by 0 bases, with 11 bases between. The germline V gene encodes CDR1 SGDLS and CDR2 YYNGEE. CDR3 loop: CASSVGGAPSTDTQYF. CDR3 nucleotide sequence: TGTGCCAGCAGCGTAGGAGGGGCGCCCAGCACAGATACGCAGTATTTT.

The sample holds a few counts of this clonotype. This chain uses TRBV29-1 with TRBJ1-1; D is possibly TRBD1 (5 bases). Germline CDR1 is SQVTM and CDR2 is ANQGSEA. The CDR3 is made up of 13 amino acids. Trimming took 5 bases from V and 0 from J, leaving 10 bases between them. CDR3 sequence: CSVNTGLNTEAFF. In nucleotides, the CDR3 is TGCAGCGTTAACACAGGACTGAACACTGAAGCTTTCTTT.

The J gene is TRBJ2-1, the V gene TRBV20-1; 10 bases align to TRBD2. CDR3 length: 18 amino acids. V lost 0 bases, J lost 2 bases, and 10 bases stayed unmatched. CDR1 is DFQATT, CDR2 SNEGSKA, per germline (reference sequence). CDR3 residues: CSARDFGRSGGAYNEQFF. DNA for the CDR3: TGCAGTGCTAGAGATTTTGGGCGAAGCGGGGGGGCCTACAATGAGCAGTTCTTC.

This clonotype was counted ten times or more. The rearrangement uses TRBV10-2 and TRBJ2-1; TRBD2 matches at 8 bases. J gave up 5 bases and V 9 bases, and 9 bases lay outside the gene matches. The CDR3 extends over 14 amino acids. Germline-derived CDR1 and CDR2 are WSHSY and SAAADI. The CDR3 loop is CASNSGAWDNEQFF. CDR3 coding DNA: TGCGCCAGTAATAGCGGGGCGTGGGACAATGAGCAGTTCTTC.

This clonotype has a handful of counts. J is TRBJ1-4 and V is TRBV10-3; TRBD1 agrees at 8 bases. This CDR3 is built from 15 residues. Per germline, CDR1 ENHRY and CDR2 SYGVKD. J lost 7 bases, V lost 0 bases, and 4 bases had no gene match. The CDR3 loop is CAISESARGREKLFF. CDR3 sequence (DNA): TGTGCCATCAGTGAGTCGGCCAGGGGGCGTGAAAAACTGTTTTTT.

The chain joins TRBV24-1 to TRBJ2-3, with 7 bases identical to TRBD2. CDR1 is KGHDR, CDR2 SFDVKD, per germline. V lost 1 base and J lost 1; bases outside the gene matches: 1. The length of the CDR3 is 15 residues. The CDR3 DNA sequence: TGTGCCACCAGTGATTTTGGGGGGGGCACAGATACGCAGTATTTT. Translated, it gives CATSDFGGGTDTQYF.

This clonotype was seen more than once but under ten times. V and J are TRBV10-3 and TRBJ1-2; D gene uncertain. Germline CDR1 and CDR2: ENHRY and SYGVKD. The CDR3 has 13 amino acids. Trimming left V 2 bases short and J 4 bases short, with 8 bases between. The CDR3 region is CAISESEAYGYTF. The CDR3 DNA sequence: TGTGCCATCAGTGAGAGCGAAGCCTATGGCTACACCTTC.

This clonotype was counted at least ten times. The chain employs TRBV7-2 and TRBJ2-3; D may correspond to TRBD1 or TRBD2 (5 bases each). V lost 6 bases and J 4 bases, leaving 8 bases between the germline ends. The CDR3 is made up of 12 amino acids. Germline CDR1 is SGHTA and CDR2 is FQGNSA. CDR3 sequence (DNA): TGTGCCAGCAGGGGACCTGCAGATACGCAGTATTTT. Protein sequence: CASRGPADTQYF. Based on the CDR3 plus reference TRBV7-2 and TRBJ2-3, the full variable domain is GAGVSQSPSNKVTEKGKDVELRCDPISGHTALYWYRQSLGQGLEFLIYFQGNSAPDKSGLPSDRFSAERTGGSVSTLTIQRTQQEDSAVYLCASRGPADTQYFGPGTRLTVL.

This clonotype was seen a few times. CDR3 loop: CSVLGLAGGNHLLEQYF. CDR3 sequence (DNA): TGCAGTGTCCTTGGACTAGCGGGGGGAAACCATCTACTCGAGCAGTACTTC. The genes are TRBV20-1 and TRBJ2-7, with 14 positions matching TRBD2. The CDR3 has 17 amino acids. Germline loops: CDR1 DFQATT, CDR2 SNEGSKA (reference sequence). The V and J ends lost 7 bases and 6 bases, in that order; junction bases with no gene match: 17.

This clonotype was seen ten or more times. The chain uses TRBV7-3 and TRBJ2-1, with TRBD1 as a possible D gene (5 bases). Trimming shortened V by 6 bases and J by 5 bases, and 17 bases separated the two germline ends. Per the germline V gene, CDR1 is SGHTA and CDR2 is FQGTGA. The CDR3 is made up of 15 amino acids. CDR3 region: CASRRNTGLDNEQFF. In DNA form, the CDR3 reads TGTGCCAGCAGGAGAAACACAGGTTTAGACAATGAGCAGTTCTTC.

This clonotype was seen many times. This chain connects TRBV6-5 to TRBJ1-2; possible D gene TRBD1, 6 bases. Per germline, CDR1 MNHEY and CDR2 SVGAGI. CDR3 size: 14 residues. V shed 0 bases and J shed 4 bases, with 9 bases lying between them. The CDR3, as DNA: TGTGCCAGCAGTTACTCCAGGGGAGGCTATGGCTACACCTTC. This translates into CASSYSRGGYGYTF.

This clonotype was counted many times. CDR3 DNA sequence: TGTGCCAGCAGCTCAATAACTAGCTCCTACAATGAGCAGTTCTTC. Its translation: CASSSITSSYNEQFF. The chain employs TRBV7-3 and TRBJ2-1; perhaps TRBD2 as D (5 bases). The CDR3 spans 15 residues. V gave up 4 bases and J gave up 0 bases, with 10 bases separating them. The germline V gene encodes CDR1 SGHTA and CDR2 FQGTGA.

This chain joins TRBV6-5 and TRBJ2-1; unclear D gene. Per germline, CDR1 MNHEY and CDR2 SVGAGI. With 1 base removed from V and 1 base from J, the gap between germline ends came to 8 bases. This CDR3 is 15 amino acids long. The CDR3 nucleotides are TGTGCCAGCAGTTACTTTGACGGTTCCTACAATGAGCAGTTCTTC. Amino acids: CASSYFDGSYNEQFF.

This clonotype was seen repeatedly, ten times or more. The chain recombines TRBV12-3 or TRBV12-4 with TRBJ2-1; D is perhaps TRBD2 (5 bases). CDR3 length: 14 residues. Trimming removed 5 bases at V and 8 bases at J, with 16 bases between. The CDR3 region has the DNA TGTGCCAGCAGTCCAAATACTAGACCCGATGAGCAGTTCTTC. Its protein is CASSPNTRPDEQFF.

This clonotype was seen a few times. The rearrangement uses TRBV19 and TRBJ2-7; D possibly corresponds to TRBD2 (6 bases). Between the trimmed V and J ends, which lost 9 bases and 6 bases, there was a span of 18 bases. Looked up from germline, CDR1 is LNHDA and CDR2 is SQIVND (reference sequence). The CDR3 runs 13 residues. This CDR3 is CASRGIGAVEQYF. CDR3 nucleotide sequence: TGTGCCAGCCGGGGGATTGGTGCTGTCGAGCAGTACTTC.

A few counts support this clonotype. The V gene is TRBV30, the J gene TRBJ2-3, with D uncertain. Looked up from germline, CDR1 is GTSNPN and CDR2 is SVGIG (reference sequence). The CDR3 loop spans 11 amino acids. V was trimmed by 1 base and J by 2 bases, leaving 1 base between them. The CDR3 is CAWSDTDTQYF. For the CDR3, the DNA is TGTGCCTGGAGTGACACAGATACGCAGTATTTT.

The J gene is TRBJ1-1, the V gene TRBV2; D ambiguous. V was clipped by 2 bases and J by 11 bases, with 9 bases between them. CDR3 length equals 11 residues. Germline CDR1 and CDR2: SNHLY and FYNNEI. CDR3: CASSEPSGAFF. DNA of the CDR3: TGTGCCAGCAGTGAACCGTCTGGGGCTTTCTTT.

This clonotype has more than one count but fewer than ten. V and J are TRBV15 and TRBJ2-7; 8 nucleotides agree with TRBD1. CDR1 LNHNV and CDR2 YYDKDF come from the germline V gene (reference sequence). This CDR3 spans 16 amino acids. V lost 0 bases to trimming and J lost 3 bases; unmatched junction nucleotides: 7. CDR3 sequence: CATSRDRPGQGYEQYF. The CDR3 region has the DNA TGTGCCACCAGCAGAGATCGCCCCGGACAGGGCTACGAGCAGTACTTC.

The V call is TRBV6-5, the J call TRBJ2-5; no firm D call. This CDR3 is 14 amino acids long. V gave up 5 bases and J gave up 2 bases, with 12 bases separating them. CDR1 is MNHEY, CDR2 SVGAGI, per germline. CDR3 nucleotides: TGTGCCAGCAGTCCCTCAAGTGTTCAAGAGACCCAGTACTTC. Translated: CASSPSSVQETQYF.

This clonotype was counted a few times. The V and J genes are TRBV15 and TRBJ2-5; no clear D gene. CDR1 and CDR2 from the germline V gene are LNHNV and YYDKDF (reference sequence). This CDR3 comprises 18 residues. V was trimmed by 0 bases and J by 1 base, leaving 18 bases between them. The CDR3 DNA is TGTGCCACCAGCAGAGATCCCCTCCTTGGGCGGCCCCAAGAGACCCAGTACTTC. Protein sequence: CATSRDPLLGRPQETQYF.

This clonotype came up many times. The chain carries TRBV12-3 or TRBV12-4 and TRBJ2-1; 11 bases align to TRBD2. This CDR3 spans 21 amino acids. The junction had 14 bases not matched to a gene; V was cut back by 1 base and J by 0 bases. The CDR3 sequence is CASSLGSGTSGLPSSYNEQFF. The CDR3 DNA is TGTGCCAGCAGTTTAGGGTCCGGGACTAGCGGCCTTCCAAGCTCCTACAATGAGCAGTTCTTC.

This clonotype appeared a few times. This chain uses TRBV6-5 with TRBJ2-7; no clear D. The CDR3 loop spans 11 amino acids. Deletions cut 7 bases from V and 4 bases from J, with 8 bases between. Germline V gives CDR1 MNHEY, CDR2 SVGAGI. The CDR3 reads CASKAIYEQYF. As DNA, the CDR3 is TGTGCCAGCAAAGCGATATACGAGCAGTACTTC.

V usage is TRBV10-2 and J usage is TRBJ1-1, with 7 bases that match TRBD1. Trimming took 7 bases from V and 0 from J; bases not matched to a gene: 5. There are 14 residues in the CDR3. The germline CDR1 and CDR2 sequences are WSHSY and SAAADI. CDR3 DNA: TGCGCCAGCAAGACAGGGCCGATGAACACTGAAGCTTTCTTT. It is translated as CASKTGPMNTEAFF.